These 18 T cell receptor beta chains share one sample of origin, sequenced in a study of T-cell memory formation after mild COVID-19. A single record per CDR3 protein comes from TCRdb applying MiXCR to the 5' RACE reads. The data show 110,000 or so distinct CDR3 sequences, approximately 22% seen once. The sequenced sample was PBMCs or a T cell subset sorted from them (not recorded which). The receptor set was obtained from a man aged 18-30 years who had mild COVID-19 (a few samples of this study predate the infection). Cell type and time point are not known.

The genes are TRBV20-1 and TRBJ2-5; 8 bases are shared with TRBD1. The CDR3 extends over 13 amino acids. The trim removed 5 bases at V and 9 bases at J, leaving 11 bases unmatched. Germline V lookup: CDR1 DFQATT, CDR2 SNEGSKA (reference sequence). The CDR3 DNA reads as TGCAGTGCTCAGGGACAGGCCTCCGGGGCCCAGTACTTC. Amino acids: CSAQGQASGAQYF.

J is TRBJ2-7 and V is TRBV25-1; a possible D gene is TRBD1 (5 bases). The CDR3 consists of 14 residues. V shed 5 bases and J shed 0 bases, with 11 bases lying between them. The V gene's germline CDR1 is MGHDK and CDR2 SYGVNS. This chain's CDR3 is CASSSPGHSYEQYV. The DNA for the CDR3 is TGTGCCAGCAGTTCTCCAGGGCACTCCTACGAGCAGTACGTC.

Only a few counts were recorded for this clonotype. The chain combines TRBV20-1 with TRBJ2-7, with D possibly called TRBD1 or TRBD2 (6 bases each). Trimming shortened V by 6 bases and J by 3 bases, and 18 bases separated the two germline ends. The CDR3 runs to 14 residues. Per germline, CDR1 DFQATT and CDR2 SNEGSKA (reference sequence). The CDR3 DNA is TGCAGTGCGGGGGGACACCGGGGAAGCTACGAGCAGTACTTC. Translating it yields CSAGGHRGSYEQYF.

This clonotype was counted a few times. The chain recombines TRBV15 with TRBJ1-5; perhaps TRBD1 as D (6 bases). Trimming removed 8 bases from V and 7 bases from J, with 15 bases in between. CDR1 and CDR2 from the germline V gene are LNHNV and YYDKDF (reference sequence). The CDR3 consists of 13 residues. In DNA form, the CDR3 reads TGTGCCACCCAACAGGGTGGGCAACAGCCCCAGCATTTT. It translates to CATQQGGQQPQHF.

This clonotype was counted between two and nine times. The chain uses TRBV6-5 and TRBJ2-2; D gene uncertain. The CDR3 loop spans 15 amino acids. CDR1 MNHEY and CDR2 SVGAGI come from the germline V gene. V was clipped by 0 bases and J by 5 bases, with 10 bases between them. This CDR3 reads CASSYSITRTGELFF. For the CDR3, the DNA is TGTGCCAGCAGTTACTCGATAACGAGGACCGGGGAGCTGTTTTTT.

This sequence joins TRBV29-1 and TRBJ1-5; 11 nucleotides agree with TRBD1. Per germline, CDR1 SQVTM and CDR2 ANQGSEA. The CDR3 loop spans 15 amino acids. V lost 0 bases and J lost 4; bases outside the gene matches: 2. The chain's CDR3 is CSVEDGTGGNQPQHF. The CDR3 DNA is TGCAGCGTTGAAGACGGGACAGGGGGGAATCAGCCCCAGCATTTT.

There are a few counts of this clonotype. In DNA, the CDR3 is TGTGCCAGCAATACAGGCCTAGCCGAGGGGATATCATATGAGCAGTTCTTC. This gives the protein CASNTGLAEGISYEQFF. This sequence joins TRBV6-2 or TRBV6-3 and TRBJ2-1; D possibly uses TRBD1 or TRBD2 (5 bases each). Germline V lookup: CDR1 MNHEY, CDR2 SVGEGT. This CDR3 region has 17 residues. Trimming stripped 7 bases from V and 8 bases from J, with 27 bases between.

The V call is TRBV18, the J call TRBJ1-2; weak D call: TRBD1 (5 bases). V was cut by 1 base and J by 8 bases, with 14 bases left in between. Germline-derived CDR1 and CDR2 are KGHSH and LQKENI. This CDR3 has 14 residues. The CDR3 sequence: CASSPLGLPGGYTF. CDR3 nucleotide sequence: TGTGCCAGCTCACCACTGGGACTGCCTGGGGGCTACACCTTC.

The chain joins TRBV6-5 to TRBJ2-1, with 10 bases matching TRBD2. CDR1 and CDR2 from the germline V gene are MNHEY and SVGAGI. The CDR3 sequence is 19 residues long. V lost 0 bases, J lost 9 bases, and 17 bases stayed unmatched. The CDR3 sequence is CASSYSAGGLQWSLPEQFF. The CDR3 coding sequence is TGTGCCAGCAGTTACTCAGCGGGGGGGCTTCAGTGGTCGCTGCCTGAGCAGTTCTTC.

V and J are TRBV4-1 and TRBJ2-1; TRBD1 is a possible D gene (6 bases). The CDR3 runs to 15 residues. V was clipped by 4 bases and J by 9 bases, with 19 bases between them. Germline V gene lookup returns CDR1 MGHRA and CDR2 YSYEKL. CDR3: CASSRVFLGAGEQFF. The DNA for the CDR3 is TGCGCCAGCAGCCGAGTCTTTCTGGGGGCGGGTGAGCAGTTCTTC.

The rearrangement joins TRBV7-6 to TRBJ2-7; D perhaps matches TRBD2 (5 bases). Germline-derived CDR1 and CDR2 are SGHVS and FNYEAQ. The CDR3 sequence is 12 residues long. V lost 5 bases to trimming and J lost 7 bases, with 12 bases between them. For the CDR3, the DNA is TGTGCCAGCAGCATGGGATCGGGGGAGCAGTACGTC. This sequence encodes CASSMGSGEQYV.

This clonotype was seen a few times. The chain has TRBV5-1 and TRBJ2-3, with 8 bases that match TRBD2. This CDR3 region has 15 residues. V shed 5 bases, J shed 4 bases, and the junction held 9 bases outside the gene matches. CDR1 is SGHRS, CDR2 YFSETQ, per germline. The CDR3 here is CASRKTSGLADTQYF. The CDR3 DNA reads TGCGCCAGCAGAAAAACTAGCGGTCTAGCAGATACGCAGTATTTT.

This clonotype occurred a few times. CDR3 loop: CASSLGGPGQGPYEQYF. The CDR3 nucleotides are TGTGCCAGCAGCTTAGGGGGTCCAGGACAGGGACCCTACGAGCAGTACTTC. The chain joins TRBV7-9 to TRBJ2-7, with 8 nucleotides matching TRBD1. V lost 1 base and J lost 2; bases outside the gene matches: 10. This CDR3 has 17 amino acids. From germline, CDR1 is SEHNR and CDR2 FQNEAQ (reference sequence).

The chain is built from TRBV18 and TRBJ2-3, with TRBD2 matching 7 bases. This CDR3 region has 14 residues. Trimming at V came to 0 bases and at J to 4 bases, leaving 1 base not matched to a gene. Germline V gives CDR1 KGHSH, CDR2 LQKENI. The DNA of the CDR3 is TGTGCCAGCTCACCACCCGCGGGGGCAGATACGCAGTATTTT. Protein: CASSPPAGADTQYF.

The CDR3 spells CASSQDWIQDKGEKLFF. The CDR3 region has the DNA TGCGCCAGCAGCCAAGATTGGATTCAGGACAAAGGAGAAAAACTGTTTTTT. The gene calls are TRBV4-3 and TRBJ1-4; possibly TRBD1 for D (5 bases). The V end lost 0 bases, the J end lost 8 bases, and 19 bases lay between the germline ends. CDR3 length equals 17 residues. Per the germline V gene, CDR1 is LGHNA and CDR2 is YSLEER.

This rearrangement joins TRBV15 to TRBJ2-7; D gene uncertain. The CDR3 spans 16 residues. Between the trimmed V and J ends, which lost 5 bases and 0 bases, there was a span of 17 bases. Germline CDR1 reads LNHNV; CDR2 reads YYDKDF (reference sequence). The CDR3 bases are TGTGCCACCAGCTCCCGGGCCCTAACGAGCTCCTACGAGCAGTACTTC. This gives the protein CATSSRALTSSYEQYF.

This clonotype was counted a few times. This rearrangement joins TRBV3-1 to TRBJ2-1; TRBD2 aligns across 9 bases. Germline CDR1 LGHDT, CDR2 YNNKEL (reference sequence). The ends lost 1 base at V and 7 bases at J; junction bases unmatched: 2. This CDR3 has 14 residues. The CDR3 is CASSQVTSGNEQFF. The CDR3 nucleotides are TGTGCCAGCAGCCAAGTCACTAGCGGGAATGAGCAGTTCTTC.

J is TRBJ2-4 and V is TRBV20-1; unclear D gene. There are 13 residues in the CDR3. V lost 3 bases, J lost 2 bases, and 8 bases lay in between. Germline V gives CDR1 DFQATT, CDR2 SNEGSKA (reference sequence). CDR3: CSASARTKNIQYF. The CDR3 region has the DNA TGCAGTGCTAGTGCTAGAACCAAAAACATTCAGTACTTC.